These 18 T cell receptor beta chains were all obtained from the same sample, sequenced in a study of blood T cells in healthy people across ages. A second PCR of 7 to 11 cycles used a sample-barcoded 5' primer and a J-beta primer mix. TCRdb re-analysed the 5' RACE reads in MiXCR, keeping a single row per CDR3 protein. The table lists hundreds of thousands of distinct CDR3 sequences, around 24% of them singletons, with approximately 8.7% in the top ten. These data are also associated with another study on T cells of mothers and their children.

Source material: blood. These receptors originate from a boy between 10 and 17 years old in good health.

This clonotype occurred a few times. The chain carries TRBV4-1 and TRBJ2-3; D is possibly TRBD2 (6 bases). From germline, CDR1 is MGHRA and CDR2 YSYEKL. The CDR3 is 15 residues long. The germline V and J ends were trimmed by 2 bases and 7 bases, with 16 bases remaining between them. Written as DNA, the CDR3 is TGCGCCAGCAGCCAAACTATCGGGAGACCCAATACGCAGTATTTT. Protein sequence: CASSQTIGRPNTQYF.

In its sample, this clonotype was seen a few times. Germline and junction disagree at one end, which may indicate a read error. This chain uses TRBV7-7 with TRBJ2-5; D is undetermined. Per the germline V gene, CDR1 is SSHAT and CDR2 is FNYEAQ (reference sequence). The CDR3 runs to 15 residues. The CDR3 sequence: CASSLEAGPEETQYF. CDR3 DNA sequence: TGTGCTAGCAGCTTAGAGGCCGGGCCGGAAGAGACCCAGTACTTC.

This clonotype was observed a few times. This chain uses TRBV12-3 or TRBV12-4 with TRBJ1-3; D is unclear. Between the trimmed V and J ends, which lost 8 bases and 2 bases, there was a span of 4 bases. This CDR3 contains 11 residues. For the CDR3, the DNA is TGTGCCAGCCAGGCTGGAAACACCATATATTTT. This gives the protein CASQAGNTIYF.

This clonotype has a handful of counts. This rearrangement joins TRBV6-6 to TRBJ1-4; 9 bases align to TRBD1. V trimming: 6 bases; J trimming: 8 bases; junction bases outside the gene matches: 10. The length of the CDR3 is 15 residues. Germline V gene sequence: CDR1 MNHNY, CDR2 SVGAGI (reference sequence). In DNA, the CDR3 is TGTGCCAGCAGAATGGACAGGGGAAGAGGGGAAAAACTGTTTTTT. Protein sequence: CASRMDRGRGEKLFF.

The chain links TRBV28 to TRBJ2-5, with TRBD2 matching over 11 bases. The J call may be faulty, since TRBJ2-1 better matches the DNA end. Germline CDR1 and CDR2: MDHEN and SYDVKM. The CDR3 has 16 residues. The CDR3: CASKLTGTSGYNEQFF. DNA of the CDR3: TGTGCCAGCAAACTCACCGGGACTAGCGGTTACAATGAGCAGTTCTTC.

Of note for this clonotype: The junction departs from the called germline gene at one end, perhaps through a read error. The chain couples TRBV6-5 to TRBJ2-1; TRBD2 agrees at 8 bases. In germline, CDR1 is MNHEY, CDR2 SVGAGI. This CDR3 contains 15 residues. CDR3 sequence: CASTQGLAGYNEQLF. In nucleotides, the CDR3 is TGTGCCAGCACCCAAGGACTAGCCGGATACAATGAGCAGCTCTTC.

This clonotype was found many times. This rearrangement joins TRBV29-1 to TRBJ2-7; TRBD2 is a possible D gene (6 bases). CDR1 SQVTM and CDR2 ANQGSEA come from the germline V gene. The CDR3 has 15 amino acids. The germline V and J ends were trimmed by 1 base and 0 bases, with 13 bases remaining between them. CDR3 in amino acids: CSVEVVGGLSYEQYF. In nucleotides, the CDR3 is TGCAGCGTTGAAGTTGTGGGAGGCCTCTCCTACGAGCAGTACTTC.

The chain employs TRBV27 and TRBJ2-1, with a tentative D call TRBD1 (6 bases). There are 15 residues in the CDR3. V lost 8 bases and J lost 0, with 14 bases in between. Germline CDR1 is MNHEY and CDR2 is SMNVEV (reference sequence). CDR3 residues: CASDSGTNSYNEQFF. CDR3 nucleotides: TGTGCCAGCGATTCCGGGACAAACTCCTACAATGAGCAGTTCTTC.

This clonotype was seen only a few times. The chain has TRBV4-3 and TRBJ2-3; D gene unclear. CDR1 LGHNA and CDR2 YSLEER come from the germline V gene. Trimming removed 0 bases at V and 0 bases at J, with 4 bases between. CDR3 length: 14 residues. The CDR3 reads CASSQDGSTDTQYF. CDR3 coding DNA: TGCGCCAGCAGCCAAGACGGGAGCACAGATACGCAGTATTTT.

This clonotype has a handful of counts. The chain has TRBV28 and TRBJ2-4; weak D call: TRBD1 (5 bases). The CDR3 runs 15 residues. The germline V and J ends were trimmed by 3 bases and 3 bases, with 12 bases remaining between them. Per germline, CDR1 MDHEN and CDR2 SYDVKM. The CDR3 DNA reads TGTGCCAGCAGTTTCAGGGTTAAGTACAAAAACATTCAGTACTTC. It encodes CASSFRVKYKNIQYF.

This clonotype appeared a few times. The gene calls are TRBV29-1 and TRBJ1-3; TRBD1 matches at 9 bases. The J segment lost 8 bases and the V segment lost 7 bases, leaving 3 bases of the junction unmatched. Germline V CDR1 and CDR2: SQVTM, ANQGSEA. This CDR3 is 11 amino acids long. The CDR3 region is CSGRQGDTIYF. In DNA form, the CDR3 reads TGCAGCGGCCGACAGGGGGACACCATATATTTT.

The V and J genes are TRBV28 and TRBJ1-2; D might be TRBD1 (5 bases). V was pared by 2 bases and J by 4 bases, with 17 bases between. In germline, CDR1 is MDHEN, CDR2 SYDVKM. This CDR3 region has 16 residues. CDR3 residues: CASSLGAPNLSYGYTF. In nucleotides, the CDR3 is TGTGCCAGCAGTTTAGGGGCCCCTAATTTGAGCTATGGCTACACCTTC.

The rearrangement uses TRBV5-5 and TRBJ2-5; either TRBD1 or TRBD2 may supply D (6 bases each). This CDR3 is 15 amino acids long. Germline values: CDR1 SGHKS, CDR2 YYEKEE (reference sequence). Trimming took 7 bases from V and 5 from J, leaving 21 bases between them. The CDR3 DNA is TGTGCCAGCGGAATTAGAAGGGGGGCCAGGGAGACCCAGTACTTC. Protein sequence: CASGIRRGARETQYF.

This clonotype turned up a few times. V usage is TRBV11-2 and J usage is TRBJ2-1, with 9 bases that match TRBD1. The tail of the sequence fits TRBJ2-5 better, so the J call may be wrong. The germline gives CDR1 SGHAT, CDR2 FQNNGV. This CDR3 contains 15 residues. CDR3 in DNA: TGTGCCAGCAGCTCAACAGGGGGCTTAGGGGAGACCCAGTACTTC. Translating gives CASSSTGGLGETQYF.

This chain joins TRBV12-3 or TRBV12-4 and TRBJ2-5; possibly TRBD2 for D (6 bases). The end of the DNA is better explained by TRBJ2-1, so the J call may be wrong. The CDR3 has 14 amino acids. CDR3 amino acids: CASSWAGLGGEQFF. DNA for the CDR3: TGTGCCAGCAGTTGGGCGGGATTAGGTGGTGAGCAGTTCTTC.

The rearrangement links TRBV20-1 to TRBJ1-6; D may be TRBD1 (5 bases). Germline CDR1 and CDR2: DFQATT and SNEGSKA (reference sequence). The CDR3 is 14 amino acids. Trimming removed 3 bases at V and 5 bases at J, with 11 bases between. In DNA, the CDR3 is TGCAGTGCTAGCGGGGGGAGCGATAATTCACCCCTCCACTTT. This encodes CSASGGSDNSPLHF.

The chain combines TRBV12-3 or TRBV12-4 with TRBJ2-1; 9 nucleotides align to TRBD1. V trimming: 6 bases; J trimming: 4 bases; junction bases outside the gene matches: 7. This CDR3 is 15 amino acids long. DNA for the CDR3: TGTGCCAGCAGGACGCACGGGACAGGGTACAATGAGCAGTTCTTC. Translation gives CASRTHGTGYNEQFF.

With regard to this clonotype: A read error may account for a junction end that differs from germline. The chain uses TRBV29-1 and TRBJ2-7, with D possibly being TRBD2 (6 bases). Looked up from germline, CDR1 is SQVTM and CDR2 is ANQGSEA. The CDR3 has 12 amino acids. The CDR3 coding sequence is TGCAACGTTGCTGAGGGAGGAGACGAGCAGTACTTC. Its translation: CNVAEGGDEQYF.